These 2 T cell receptor beta chains were sequenced from one sample in a study of response to subunit inactivated influenza vaccine. TCRdb analysed the RT-PCR reads with MiXCR anew, one entry per CDR3 protein. The table has some 850,000 distinct CDR3 sequences, roughly 20% seen once; the top ten hold under 13%. The material was PBMCs from blood, obtained 5 days after vaccination. The receptors were gathered from a man over 45 who received an inactivated influenza vaccine.

The chain has TRBV20-1 and TRBJ2-5; 12 bases match TRBD2. The CDR3 has 15 amino acids. Trimming removed 3 bases from V and 1 base from J; junction bases left unmatched: 3. Germline CDR1 is DFQATT and CDR2 is SNEGSKA (reference sequence). The CDR3 spells CSASTSGRSQETQYF. The CDR3 DNA sequence: TGCAGTGCTAGCACTAGCGGGAGGAGCCAAGAGACCCAGTACTTC.

This clonotype was recorded a few times. CDR3 region: CASSLRTGSGEQYF. CDR3 DNA: TGTGCCAGCAGCCTGAGGACAGGGTCGGGCGAGCAGTACTTC. This chain connects TRBV3-1 to TRBJ2-7; 8 bases are shared with TRBD1. The CDR3 consists of 14 residues. Germline V gene lookup returns CDR1 LGHDT and CDR2 YNNKEL (reference sequence). With V trimmed by 4 bases and J by 6 bases, 8 bases remained unmatched.